These 8 T cell receptor beta chains came from one sample sequenced in a study of regulatory T cells in long-lasting Graves disease. Library construction for TCR beta used iRepertoire HTBI primers and Arm-PCR of CDR3 regions. TCRdb recomputed calls from the multiplex PCR reads with MiXCR, one row per CDR3 protein. The top ten hold roughly 27% of the sample, which has fewer than 400,000 distinct CDR3 sequences, roughly 21% seen once. Specified time point: persistent/refractory GD, antithyroid drugs over 5 years with positive TRAb. From PBMCs, RNA was extracted and then used to make the TCR library. The material was peripheral blood mononuclear cells (PBMCs), obtained when the disease was refractory, from a patient treated with antithyroid drugs. The receptors originated from a female donor with Graves disease.

On this clonotype: Being one base from a much bigger clone, this may be a read error. This rearrangement joins TRBV5-1 to TRBJ1-5; the match to TRBD1 covers 7 bases. The V and J ends lost 4 bases and 6 bases, in that order; junction bases with no gene match: 10. Germline values: CDR1 SGHRS, CDR2 YFSETQ. The CDR3 is 15 amino acids. The DNA of the CDR3 is TGCGCCAGCAGCCAGGCGGGGACAGTGGGTCAGCCCCAGCATTTT. Amino acid sequence: CASSQAGTVGQPQHF. The whole variable domain, filled in from reference TRBV5-1 and TRBJ1-5, reads KAGVTQTPRYLIKTRGQQVTLSCSPISGHRSVSWYQQTPGQGLQFLFEYFSETQRNKGNFPGRFSGRQFSNSRSEMNVSTLELGDSALYLCASSQAGTVGQPQHFGDGTRLSIL.

In this sample, this clonotype turned up a few times. The chain carries TRBV6-2 or TRBV6-3 and TRBJ2-2, with TRBD2 matching over 7 bases. With 5 bases clipped from V and 0 bases from J, the junction kept 6 bases outside the gene matches. CDR1 is MNHEY and CDR2 is SVGEGT in the germline V gene. The length of the CDR3 is 16 residues. The CDR3 loop reads CASSPLSGSNTGELFF. In DNA form, the CDR3 reads TGTGCCAGCAGTCCACTTAGCGGGTCGAACACCGGGGAGCTGTTTTTT.

This clonotype was counted ten times or more. The J gene is TRBJ1-5, the V gene TRBV12-3 or TRBV12-4, with D unclear. V was trimmed by 5 bases and J by 7 bases, leaving 15 bases between them. This CDR3 comprises 14 residues. The DNA of the CDR3 is TGTGCCAGCAGTCCTGACATCGTACGGCAGCCCCAGCATTTT. This sequence encodes CASSPDIVRQPQHF.

The chain is built from TRBV20-1 and TRBJ2-3, with 12 bases fitting TRBD2. Germline loops: CDR1 DFQATT, CDR2 SNEGSKA (reference sequence). CDR3 length: 15 amino acids. V gave up 5 bases and J gave up 4 bases; unmatched junction bases: 7. DNA of the CDR3: TGCAGTGCTGGGAGGACTAGCGGGGTAGCAGATACGCAGTATTTT. Amino acids: CSAGRTSGVADTQYF.

In this sample, this clonotype turned up a few times. The V call is TRBV7-2, the J call TRBJ2-7; possibly TRBD1 for D (5 bases). Looked up from germline, CDR1 is SGHTA and CDR2 is FQGNSA. The V end was cut by 5 bases, the J end by 7 bases, with 18 bases between. The CDR3 is 14 amino acids. The CDR3 bases are TGTGCCAGCAGCCAGGGTCACCGTGGCGTTGAGCAGTACTTC. Its protein is CASSQGHRGVEQYF.

This clonotype was counted many times. The gene calls are TRBV12-3 or TRBV12-4 and TRBJ2-2; D is possibly TRBD2 (6 bases). The CDR3 consists of 14 residues. Deletions cut 7 bases from V and 5 bases from J, with 14 bases between. The CDR3 DNA reads TGTGCCAGCAAGCCGGGACTTGCGACCGGGGAGCTGTTTTTT. Translated, it gives CASKPGLATGELFF.

This clonotype was seen only a few times. V gene TRBV27 combines with J gene TRBJ1-4; TRBD1 is a possible D gene (6 bases). Germline V gene sequence: CDR1 MNHEY, CDR2 SMNVEV (reference sequence). The V end was cut by 6 bases, the J end by 0 bases, with 11 bases between. The length of the CDR3 is 15 residues. CDR3 nucleotides: TGTGCCAGCAGGTTAGCAGGGGCAACTAATGAAAAACTGTTTTTT. Encoded protein: CASRLAGATNEKLFF.

This clonotype was detected ten times or more. The CDR3 protein is CASKLAGGQETQYF. CDR3 nucleotide sequence: TGTGCCAGCAAACTAGCGGGGGGGCAAGAGACCCAGTACTTC. The genes are TRBV6-1 and TRBJ2-5; TRBD2 agrees at 13 bases. The germline gives CDR1 MNHNS, CDR2 SASEGT. This CDR3 comprises 14 residues. J lost 2 bases, V lost 7 bases, and 1 base had no gene match.